A single sample gave rise to the 22 T cell receptor beta chains below, sequenced in a study of a mutant IDH1 vaccine in newly diagnosed glioma. This table comes from immunoSEQ multiplex PCR, and its TCRdb copy is limited to in-frame clones, with some not included. This table has 41,000 or so clones, 78% appearing once. No antigen has been identified for these receptors. This sample's time point: week 23, last vaccination. In the vaccine, a single dose held 300 ug of the mutant IDH1 20-mer peptide, along with topical imiquimod. The input for sequencing was PBMCs, taken from a glioma patient whose treatment included an IDH1 peptide vaccine. The source is a woman aged 40 to 55 with glioma. Some clones in this sample may be carry-over from other donors' samples.

The table lists this clone with a few counts. V is TRBV30 and J is TRBJ1-5, with D perhaps TRBD1 (6 bases). Germline assignment: CDR1 GTSNPN and CDR2 SVGIG (reference sequence). The CDR3 length is 14 residues. V lost 1 base and J 2 bases, leaving 9 bases between the germline ends. The CDR3 protein is CAWSEGERNQPQHF. CDR3 nucleotide sequence: TGTGCCTGGAGTGAGGGGGAGCGCAATCAGCCCCAGCATTTT.

This rearrangement joins TRBV6-5 to TRBJ1-2; tentative D call: TRBD1 (6 bases). CDR3 length equals 14 residues. The V and J ends lost 5 bases and 6 bases respectively, with 16 bases between them. From germline, CDR1 is MNHEY and CDR2 SVGAGI. The CDR3 sequence is CASSRTGQINGYTF. CDR3 DNA: TGTGCCAGCAGTCGGACGGGACAAATAAATGGCTACACCTTC.

The rearrangement links TRBV5-6 to TRBJ2-2; no definite D call. Germline values: CDR1 SGHDT, CDR2 YYEEEE. Trimming removed 4 bases from V and 2 bases from J, with 12 bases in between. The CDR3 has 15 amino acids. The CDR3 nucleotides are TGTGCCAGCAGCCGAACGGCGGTAAACACCGGGGAGCTGTTTTTT. Protein sequence: CASSRTAVNTGELFF.

This chain joins TRBV6-6 and TRBJ2-3; a weak D match, TRBD2 (5 bases). There are 16 residues in the CDR3. Trimming removed 4 bases at V and 0 bases at J, with 14 bases between. CDR1 and CDR2 from the germline V gene are MNHNY and SVGAGI (reference sequence). This CDR3 reads CASSSLAQTSTDTQYF. The CDR3 bases are TGTGCCAGCAGTTCGCTAGCCCAAACTAGCACAGATACGCAGTATTTT.

The chain combines TRBV11-1 with TRBJ2-7; D call uncertain. Per the germline V gene, CDR1 is SGHAT and CDR2 is FQDESV (reference sequence). The ends were cut back, 5 bases at V and 0 bases at J, with 5 bases in the middle. CDR3 length: 12 amino acids. CDR3 amino acids: CASSPPSYEQYF. The CDR3 nucleotides read TGTGCCAGCAGCCCACCCTCCTACGAGCAGTACTTC.

V and J are TRBV9 and TRBJ1-5, with TRBD1 matching 10 bases. The CDR3 loop spans 15 amino acids. The germline V gene has CDR1 SGDLS and CDR2 YYNGEE. J lost 3 bases, V lost 7 bases, and 7 bases had no gene match. The CDR3: CASGPGQGLNQPQHF. The CDR3 coding sequence is TGTGCCAGCGGCCCGGGACAGGGGCTCAATCAGCCCCAGCATTTT.

With regard to this clone: The sample has other DNA sequences that encode this CDR3 too. The rearrangement uses TRBV5-4 and TRBJ2-7; D unclear. The V gene's germline CDR1 is SGHNT and CDR2 YYREEE (reference sequence). The CDR3 sequence is 12 residues long. V lost 4 bases, J lost 4 bases, and 9 bases lay in between. This CDR3 reads CASSEDGYEQYF. The CDR3 bases are TGTGCCAGCAGCGAGGACGGATACGAGCAGTACTTC.

The chain couples TRBV25-1 to TRBJ1-4; no reliable D call. The CDR3 is 13 amino acids. In germline, CDR1 is MGHDK, CDR2 SYGVNS. The V end lost 4 bases, the J end lost 4 bases, and 7 bases lay between the germline ends. The CDR3 is CASSVRINEKLFF. The CDR3 DNA sequence: TGTGCCAGCAGTGTAAGAATTAATGAAAAACTGTTTTTT.

A single count supports this clone. The chain combines TRBV7-3 with TRBJ2-4; TRBD2 aligns across 8 bases. This CDR3 region has 14 residues. CDR1 SGHTA and CDR2 FQGTGA come from the germline V gene. V lost 5 bases to trimming and J lost 10 bases; unmatched junction nucleotides: 10. In DNA form, the CDR3 reads TGTGCCAGCAGCGAAAGCCGGACTAGCAGGATTCAGTACTTC. The encoded protein is CASSESRTSRIQYF.

CDR3 sequence reads: CASSFHGRASNQPQHF. Here the CDR3 DNA reads TGTGCCAGCAGTTTCCACGGCAGGGCTAGCAATCAGCCCCAGCATTTT. V and J are TRBV27 and TRBJ1-5; perhaps TRBD1 as D (5 bases). CDR1 is MNHEY and CDR2 is SMNVEV in the germline V gene (reference sequence). This CDR3 contains 16 residues. Trimming cost V 3 bases and J 0 bases, with 12 bases left between them.

The chain employs TRBV11-2 and TRBJ1-5; D is undetermined. V dropped 4 bases and J dropped 7 bases, with 14 bases sitting between them. CDR1 and CDR2 from the germline V gene are SGHAT and FQNNGV. The CDR3 is made up of 14 amino acids. The CDR3 region is CASSSAAGGQPQHF. Here the CDR3 DNA reads TGTGCCAGCAGCTCCGCGGCGGGTGGCCAGCCCCAGCATTTT. The full variable domain, rest sourced from reference TRBV11-2 and TRBJ1-5, is EAGVAQSPRYKIIEKRQSVAFWCNPISGHATLYWYQQILGQGPKLLIQFQNNGVVDDSQLPKDRFSAERLKGVDSTLKIQPAKLEDSAVYLCASSSAAGGQPQHFGDGTRLSIL.

J is TRBJ2-5 and V is TRBV5-4; D not certain. This CDR3 spans 13 amino acids. V was cut by 1 base and J by 2 bases, with 6 bases left in between. Germline lookup yields CDR1 SGHNT and CDR2 YYREEE (reference sequence). For the CDR3, the DNA is TGTGCCAGCAGCTTGAACTTACAAGAGACCCAGTACTTC. It codes for CASSLNLQETQYF.

The chain carries TRBV2 and TRBJ1-3, with D possibly being TRBD1 (5 bases). From germline, CDR1 is SNHLY and CDR2 FYNNEI. V was trimmed by 3 bases and J by 7 bases, leaving 28 bases between them. The CDR3 covers 19 residues. This chain's CDR3 is CASSDAGSLYERELNTIYF. As DNA, the CDR3 is TGTGCCAGCAGTGATGCAGGGAGTCTCTACGAAAGGGAATTGAACACCATATATTTT.

The rearrangement joins TRBV23-1 to TRBJ2-4; D is undetermined. TRBV23-1 is an ORF for which the function is uncertain. The CDR3 extends over 17 amino acids. V shed 0 bases and J shed 1 base, with 13 bases lying between them. The DNA for the CDR3 is TGCGCCAGCAGTCAATCACGTGGGCATGGGGCCAAAAACATTCAGTACTTC. It translates to CASSQSRGHGAKNIQYF.

The chain combines TRBV2 with TRBJ1-1; 8 nucleotides match TRBD1. Germline values: CDR1 SNHLY, CDR2 FYNNEI. The CDR3 extends over 12 amino acids. Trimming removed 11 bases from V and 1 base from J; junction bases left unmatched: 3. For the CDR3, the DNA is TGTGCCGGGGGACAGGAGAACACTGAAGCTTTCTTT. Translated, it gives CAGGQENTEAFF.

The chain links TRBV6-6 to TRBJ2-7, with a possible D match to TRBD1 (6 bases). This CDR3 spans 15 amino acids. Germline V gene lookup returns CDR1 MNHNY and CDR2 SVGAGI (reference sequence). Trimming removed 6 bases at V and 0 bases at J, with 15 bases between. The CDR3 region is CASSLGHWSSYEQYF. The CDR3 DNA is TGTGCCAGCAGCCTGGGACATTGGAGCTCCTACGAGCAGTACTTC.

The chain couples TRBV25-1 to TRBJ2-7; weak D call: TRBD1 (6 bases). CDR1 is MGHDK, CDR2 SYGVNS, per germline. The CDR3 totals 12 residues. Trimming pared 4 bases from V and 5 bases from J, leaving 9 bases between. The chain's CDR3 is CASSVGGDEQYF. In nucleotides, the CDR3 is TGTGCCAGCAGTGTTGGGGGCGACGAGCAGTACTTC.

The chain joins TRBV5-1 to TRBJ2-3, with 9 bases fitting TRBD2. J lost 4 bases, V lost 4 bases, and 4 bases had no gene match. Germline CDR1 SGHRS, CDR2 YFSETQ. The CDR3 extends over 14 amino acids. CDR3 in DNA: TGCGCCAGCAGCCTTCAGCGGGGGGCAGATACGCAGTATTTT. Translation gives CASSLQRGADTQYF.

The V and J genes are TRBV19 and TRBJ2-2; TRBD2 might be the D (5 bases). V gave up 2 bases and J gave up 7 bases, with 8 bases separating them. Germline V CDR1 and CDR2: LNHDA, SQIVND (reference sequence). The length of the CDR3 is 13 residues. The CDR3: CASSIRGRGELFF. CDR3 sequence (DNA): TGTGCCAGTAGTATACGGGGTCGCGGGGAGCTGTTTTTT.

V is TRBV6-1 and J is TRBJ2-1, with 7 nucleotides matching TRBD2. CDR3 length: 14 amino acids. CDR1 is MNHNS, CDR2 SASEGT, per germline. The V segment lost 7 bases and the J segment 5 bases; nucleotides outside the gene matches: 8. CDR3 DNA: TGTGCCAGCAAAGCGCTAGCGGCCAACAATGAGCAGTTCTTC. Protein sequence: CASKALAANNEQFF.

The J gene is TRBJ2-5, the V gene TRBV7-9; 8 nucleotides match TRBD2. The V and J ends lost 5 bases and 1 base, in that order; junction bases with no gene match: 9. This CDR3 comprises 16 residues. Germline CDR1 SEHNR, CDR2 FQNEAQ (reference sequence). CDR3 nucleotides: TGTGCCAGCAGCCCGGGGAGCGGGAGCACCCAAGAGACCCAGTACTTC. It translates to CASSPGSGSTQETQYF.

The rearrangement joins TRBV4-2 to TRBJ2-7; possible D gene TRBD1, 5 bases. Germline V CDR1 and CDR2: LGHNA, YNFKEQ. V was pared by 1 base and J by 6 bases, with 10 bases between. This CDR3 has 13 amino acids. CDR3 coding DNA: TGTGCCAGCAGCCAAGTGCGTGGGGCCGAGCAGTACTTC. Its protein product is CASSQVRGAEQYF.